These T cell receptor beta chains were read from a single sample in a study of blood T cell repertoires in COVID-19. Profiled with immunoSEQ multiplex PCR; TCRdb holds only in-frame clones, not every one. The data hold fewer than 450,000 clones, with about 88% observed a single time. The specimen sequenced was PBMCs or T cells enriched from blood (not recorded which). Receptors were obtained from a woman aged 25 to 39 who had recovered from COVID-19. CDR3s include the opening cysteine and the closing phenylalanine or tryptophan. A D gene is named only where the DNA matches it firmly.

j_gene: TRBJ1-6
len: 14
d_gene: TRBD1
v_gene: TRBV27
CDR3aa: CASTPGTANSPLHF

j_gene: TRBJ1-2
len: 13
d_gene: .
v_gene: TRBV12-3/TRBV12-4
CDR3aa: CASSSGGTYGYTF

j_gene: TRBJ1-6
len: 17
d_gene: .
v_gene: TRBV5-1
CDR3aa: CASSLDRERSYNSPLHF

j_gene: TRBJ2-2
len: 16
d_gene: .
v_gene: TRBV10-3
CDR3aa: CAISEGGRWRTGELFF

j_gene: TRBJ1-5
len: 16
d_gene: .
v_gene: TRBV6-8
CDR3aa: CASSYGEGPSNQPQHF

j_gene: TRBJ2-5
len: 14
d_gene: .
v_gene: TRBV6-2/TRBV6-3
CDR3aa: CASSYRDFQETQYF

j_gene: TRBJ1-1
len: 17
d_gene: TRBD1
v_gene: TRBV7-9
CDR3aa: CASSLFSQGGRNTEAFF

j_gene: TRBJ1-3
len: 14
d_gene: TRBD1
v_gene: TRBV6-5
CDR3aa: CASRRTGAGNTIYF

j_gene: TRBJ2-5
len: 13
d_gene: .
v_gene: TRBV3-1/TRBV3-2
CDR3aa: CASSVQGGETQYF

j_gene: TRBJ2-1
len: 16
d_gene: TRBD1
v_gene: TRBV27
CDR3aa: CASKLLGTGGFNEQFF

j_gene: TRBJ2-7
len: 14
d_gene: .
v_gene: TRBV9
CDR3aa: CASSVGGGTYEQYF

j_gene: TRBJ1-4
len: 14
d_gene: .
v_gene: TRBV28
CDR3aa: CASRITGVGEKLFF

j_gene: TRBJ1-4
len: 15
d_gene: .
v_gene: TRBV6-4
CDR3aa: CASSDSGVSGEKLFF

j_gene: TRBJ2-3
len: 16
d_gene: TRBD2
v_gene: TRBV18
CDR3aa: CASSPAQRLAGDTQYF

j_gene: TRBJ2-6
len: 15
d_gene: .
v_gene: TRBV29-1
CDR3aa: CSVRGQSSGANVLTF

j_gene: TRBJ2-5
len: 14
d_gene: TRBD2
v_gene: TRBV5-1
CDR3aa: CASSLGGGQETQYF

j_gene: TRBJ1-1
len: 17
d_gene: .
v_gene: TRBV30
CDR3aa: CAWSVLSRSHPNTEAFF

j_gene: TRBJ1-5
len: 17
d_gene: TRBD1
v_gene: TRBV5-1
CDR3aa: CASSPGTGGYSNQPQHF

j_gene: TRBJ2-5
len: 15
d_gene: .
v_gene: TRBV3-1/TRBV3-2
CDR3aa: CASSQESGKQETQYF

j_gene: TRBJ2-1
len: 10
d_gene: .
v_gene: TRBV2
CDR3aa: CASRQNEQFF

j_gene: TRBJ2-1
len: 17
d_gene: TRBD2
v_gene: TRBV6-2/TRBV6-3
CDR3aa: CASSYRGSGGPYNEQFF

j_gene: TRBJ1-5
len: 14
d_gene: .
v_gene: TRBV7-8
CDR3aa: CASSPGRRDQPQHF

j_gene: TRBJ2-1
len: 11
d_gene: .
v_gene: TRBV20-1
CDR3aa: CSAEAANEQFF

j_gene: TRBJ1-6
len: 17
d_gene: .
v_gene: TRBV7-9
CDR3aa: CASSPVRTWALYSPLHF

j_gene: TRBJ1-5
len: 16
d_gene: .
v_gene: TRBV11-2
CDR3aa: CASSGGAGNSNQPQHF

j_gene: TRBJ2-3
len: 15
d_gene: .
v_gene: TRBV5-1
CDR3aa: CASSLRPGDTDTQYF

j_gene: TRBJ1-2
len: 15
d_gene: .
v_gene: TRBV2
CDR3aa: CASRRRIGGAGGYTF

j_gene: TRBJ2-7
len: 14
d_gene: TRBD1
v_gene: TRBV6-5
CDR3aa: CASRKTGTPYEQYF

j_gene: TRBJ1-2
len: 15
d_gene: TRBD1
v_gene: TRBV4-3
CDR3aa: CASSLQTGSNYGYTF

j_gene: TRBJ2-5
len: 13
d_gene: TRBD2
v_gene: TRBV5-8
CDR3aa: CASSKLAVETQYF

j_gene: TRBJ2-5
len: 11
d_gene: .
v_gene: TRBV29-1
CDR3aa: CSVATGGTQYF

j_gene: TRBJ1-1
len: 15
d_gene: TRBD1
v_gene: TRBV27
CDR3aa: CASSCKEGADTEAFF

j_gene: TRBJ2-7
len: 16
d_gene: TRBD1
v_gene: TRBV5-1
CDR3aa: CASSSRQGALLYEQYF

j_gene: TRBJ1-5
len: 16
d_gene: .
v_gene: TRBV19
CDR3aa: CASSIRDKLSNQPQHF

j_gene: TRBJ2-5
len: 15
d_gene: .
v_gene: TRBV25-1
CDR3aa: CASSPLVGIQETQYF

j_gene: TRBJ2-1
len: 13
d_gene: .
v_gene: TRBV5-6
CDR3aa: CASSLVGVVEQFF

j_gene: TRBJ1-1
len: 14
d_gene: .
v_gene: TRBV6-5
CDR3aa: CASSPEGGWAEAFF